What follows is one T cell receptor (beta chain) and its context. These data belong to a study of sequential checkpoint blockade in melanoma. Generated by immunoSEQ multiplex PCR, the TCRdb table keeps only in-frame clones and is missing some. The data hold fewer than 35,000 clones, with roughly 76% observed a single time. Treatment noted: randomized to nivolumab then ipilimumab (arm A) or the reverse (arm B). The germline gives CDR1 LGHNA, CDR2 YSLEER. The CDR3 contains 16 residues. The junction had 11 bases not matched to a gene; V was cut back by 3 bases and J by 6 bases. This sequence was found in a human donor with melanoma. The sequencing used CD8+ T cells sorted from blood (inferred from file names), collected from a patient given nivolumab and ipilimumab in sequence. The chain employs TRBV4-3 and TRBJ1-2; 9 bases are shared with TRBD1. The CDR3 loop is CASSQPGQGFLDGYTF. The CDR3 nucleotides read TGCGCCAGCAGCCAGCCGGGACAGGGTTTTCTGGATGGCTACACCTTC.